This TCR beta chain came from a study of shared clonotypes between healthy human individuals. The ends were cut back, 6 bases at V and 3 bases at J, with 6 bases in the middle. The CDR3 extends over 11 amino acids. Germline lookup yields CDR1 SGHKS and CDR2 YYEKEE (reference sequence). Study results and limitations: The study found about 5% of naive CD4 clonotypes shared across a few donors.

In the authors' workflow: Because ImmunoSEQ provided only junction sequences with no quality scores, the filtering differed. This table comes from immunoSEQ multiplex PCR, and its TCRdb copy is limited to in-frame clones, with some not included. The V and J calls and clone size were taken over from that table, and D and trimming were inferred from the DNA. This sample has more than 2,000,000 clones; around nine tenths occur once, and the top ten carry about 0.13%. To note about this clone: The antigen remains undetermined.

The chain joins TRBV5-5 to TRBJ1-2; D unresolved. The sequenced sample was naive CD4+ T cells sorted from blood. Subset specified: CD45RA+ positively selected. The TCR comes from a man aged 18 to 30 in good health. The DNA of the CDR3 is TGTGCCAGCAACCTTGACTATGGCTACACCTTC. Amino acid sequence: CASNLDYGYTF.